This TCR beta chain was sequenced for a study of T cells after yellow fever vaccination. For this clonotype: The antigen is not known.

Study-level results: It was the secondary response that reached its peak faster, day 5 versus 15, but it was weaker.

Template switching with 5'RACE generated the TCR cDNA and added a universal primer site and UMIs. Via MiXCR, TCRdb re-called the 5' RACE reads, giving one row per CDR3 protein. The sample lists 300,000 or so distinct CDR3 sequences; approximately 10% were seen once. V lost 8 bases and J lost 5; bases outside the gene matches: 6. This CDR3 has 13 residues. Per germline, CDR1 ENHRY and CDR2 SYGVKD. The source is a young man who received the YFV17D yellow fever vaccine. This rearrangement joins TRBV10-3 to TRBJ2-3, with TRBD2 matching 8 bases. The sequenced sample was CD4+ T cells sorted from PBMCs, obtained 5 days after the yellow fever booster vaccination. CDR3 loop: CAIHGGGRDTQYF. The CDR3, as DNA: TGTGCCATCCACGGCGGGGGGCGAGATACGCAGTATTTT.